The text below deals with one T cell receptor beta chain. Antigen specificity is unknown. This record belongs to a study of T cell responses to AZD1222 COVID-19 vaccine. Overall study results and limits: CD4 TCRs linked to vaccination spanned spike, dominating at 160-218 and 743-854.

Germline lookup yields CDR1 MNHEY and CDR2 SVGEGT. Trimming took 6 bases from V and 6 from J; bases not matched to a gene: 9. The CDR3 covers 15 residues. The assay was immunoSEQ multiplex PCR, and TCRdb's table has in-frame clones only and misses some. The sample holds just under 35,000 clones, about 86% seen once. This specimen consisted of peripheral blood, obtained on day 0 of AZD1222 vaccination. The TCR sequence derives from an adult in good health. The chain is built from TRBV6-2 or TRBV6-3 and TRBJ2-1; TRBD2 matches at 9 bases. CDR3 amino acids: CASSSPLAGSNEQFF. The CDR3 DNA sequence: TGTGCCAGCAGCTCCCCACTAGCGGGCTCCAATGAGCAGTTCTTC.